This T cell receptor beta chain was sequenced in a study of identical twins. This clonotype has more than one count but fewer than ten. The CDR3 loop spans 13 amino acids. Trimming took 2 bases from V and 3 from J, leaving 8 bases between them. Per the germline V gene, CDR1 is SGDLS and CDR2 is YYNGEE. TCRdb processed the 5' RACE reads anew with MiXCR; each CDR3 protein has one entry. The sample holds nearly 200,000 distinct CDR3 sequences, approximately 15% seen once. The same data also contributed to another study, on T cells expressing NK-cell markers.

The V call is TRBV9, the J call TRBJ2-5, with D perhaps matching TRBD2 (5 bases). The source of this sequence is a woman between 18 and 30 years old in good health. Material: CD8+ T cells sorted from blood. CDR3 sequence: CASSVYGKETQYF. The CDR3 coding sequence is TGTGCCAGCAGCGTTTACGGGAAAGAGACCCAGTACTTC.